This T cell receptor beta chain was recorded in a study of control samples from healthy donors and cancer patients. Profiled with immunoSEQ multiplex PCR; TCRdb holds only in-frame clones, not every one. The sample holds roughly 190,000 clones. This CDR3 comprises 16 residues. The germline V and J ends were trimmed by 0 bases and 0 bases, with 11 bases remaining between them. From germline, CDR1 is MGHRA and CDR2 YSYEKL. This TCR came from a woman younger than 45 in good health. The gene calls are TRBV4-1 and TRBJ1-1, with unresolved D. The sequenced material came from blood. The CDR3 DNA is TGCGCCAGCAGCCAAGATCGGGGTCAGTTGAACACTGAAGCTTTCTTT. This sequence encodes CASSQDRGQLNTEAFF.